This TCR beta chain is from a study of T cells after yellow fever vaccination. Study background: Researchers used SMART-Seq v4 Ultra Low Input to prepare fractions that had low cell numbers. General study points: Abundant clonotypes from the bulk population could contaminate FACS-sorted repertoires. Detected again after the booster were most primary-vaccination clones, at 96% CD4 and 88% CD8. Weaker overall was a secondary response that nonetheless peaked faster, on day 5 versus 15.

This CDR3 region has 15 residues. The V and J ends lost 4 bases and 9 bases, in that order; junction bases with no gene match: 10. TCRdb used MiXCR to reprocess the 5' RACE reads, holding one entry per CDR3 protein. The sample holds 300,000 to 350,000 distinct CDR3 sequences; less than 9.5% are singletons and the top ten take 15% to 20%. To note about this clonotype: Antigen: not known.

This clonotype originated in a man in his late teens or twenties who received the YFV17D yellow fever vaccine. Here the sequenced sample was PBMCs, taken 35 to 50 days after the first yellow fever vaccination. The chain joins TRBV23-1 to TRBJ2-1, with 9 nucleotides matching TRBD1. TRBV23-1 has ORF status, its function being uncertain. Here the CDR3 reads CASSPQVDRGIEQFF. The DNA for the CDR3 is TGCGCCAGCAGTCCCCAGGTGGACAGGGGAATTGAGCAGTTCTTC.